This TCR beta chain stems from a study of neurological immune-mediated disorders. Broader study findings: One related-CDR3 cluster, which may be a signature, held the repertoires of 18 of 34 multiple sclerosis patients after phylogenetic grouping.

With 10-nucleotide random UMIs included, cDNA was synthesized by 5'RACE. TCRdb recomputed calls from the 5' RACE reads with MiXCR, one row per CDR3 protein. The profile shows 45,000 or so distinct CDR3 sequences, less than 4% of them singletons. This clonotype was observed at least ten times. Its antigen is not known. The unsorted libraries had their origin in 2 million PBMCs stored at -80 C. From germline, CDR1 is DFQATT and CDR2 SNEGSKA (reference sequence). V lost 0 bases and J 4 bases, leaving 8 bases between the germline ends. The CDR3 is 13 amino acids. The V gene is TRBV20-1, the J gene TRBJ2-3; D is perhaps TRBD1 or TRBD2 (5 bases each). The receptor comes from a woman aged 45-60 years with multiple sclerosis. Source material: PBMCs. CDR3 loop: CSARDVGADTQYF. In DNA, the CDR3 is TGCAGTGCTAGAGATGTGGGGGCAGATACGCAGTATTTT.